These T cell receptor beta chains were read from a single sample in a study of identical twins. TCRdb re-derived calls from the 5' RACE reads in MiXCR, one entry per CDR3 protein. The sample gives 400,000 to 500,000 distinct CDR3 sequences, around an eighth of which show up once; about 1% is in the top ten. These same data were also listed under a study on yellow fever vaccine responses in identical twins.

Material for sequencing was CD4+ T cells sorted from blood. Receptor source: a woman in her late teens or twenties in good health. CDR3s include the opening cysteine and the closing phenylalanine or tryptophan. Fields, in order: clone size, D gene, J gene, V gene, CDR3 DNA, CDR3 protein. A D gene is named only where the DNA matches it firmly. The size of a clone is reported for some rows only, either as once, few or many, or as a class for expanded clones.

>few|TRBD1|TRBJ1-2|TRBV4-1
TGCGCCAGCAGCCAAGCTGGGGACAGGGTTGGCTACACCTTC
CASSQAGDRVGYTF
>few|-|TRBJ2-5|TRBV6-5
TGTGCCAGCAGTTACTCGTCTGGGGGGCTCCAGCAAGAGACCCAGTACTTC
CASSYSSGGLQQETQYF
>many|TRBD2|TRBJ2-5|TRBV29-1
TGCAGCGTTGATTCGGGGGGGCAAGAGACCCAGTACTTC
CSVDSGGQETQYF
>few|-|TRBJ1-5|TRBV14
TGTGCCAGCAGCCCGCGACAGGATCAGCCCCAGCATTTT
CASSPRQDQPQHF
>few|TRBD2|TRBJ2-3|TRBV11-3
TGTGCCAGCACCAAGGGGACTAGCGGGAGGCTTGACACAGATACGCAGTATTTT
CASTKGTSGRLDTDTQYF
>few|-|TRBJ2-3|TRBV20-1
TGCAGTGCTACCAAAGGGATAGATACGCAGTATTTT
CSATKGIDTQYF
>many|-|TRBJ2-1|TRBV20-1
TGCAGTGCTAGAGATCTCGCCAGGTCCAATGAGCAGTTCTTC
CSARDLARSNEQFF
>many|-|TRBJ2-7|TRBV12-3/TRBV12-4
TGTGCCAGCAGCCCTGGACTGACCGAGTACGAGCAGTACTTC
CASSPGLTEYEQYF
>-|TRBD1|TRBJ2-7|TRBV7-2
TGTGCCAGCACCCGGGACAGGGGAGTCAACGAGCAGTACTTC
CASTRDRGVNEQYF
>-|-|TRBJ2-3|TRBV5-1
TGCGCCAGCAGCTTCCGGGACCCTTCCACAGATACGCAGTATTTT
CASSFRDPSTDTQYF
>-|-|TRBJ2-7|TRBV6-1
TGTGCCAGCTGCTTCTCACCAGGGTTGAACGAGCAGTACTTC
CASCFSPGLNEQYF
>few|-|TRBJ2-2|TRBV27
TGTGCCACCGGGCGAGGCCAGAACACCGGGGAGCTGTTTTTT
CATGRGQNTGELFF
>-|-|TRBJ2-3|TRBV24-1
TGTGCCACCAGTGATAGCGGACAGAGCACAGATACGCAGTATTTT
CATSDSGQSTDTQYF
>many|TRBD2|TRBJ2-1|TRBV10-3
TGTGCCATCAGTGAGTCACTAGCGTCATCGGGTGAGCAGTTCTTC
CAISESLASSGEQFF
>-|-|TRBJ2-7|TRBV7-2
TGTGCCAGCAGCCCAAGGCCGGGGGATGACGAGCAGTACTTC
CASSPRPGDDEQYF
>few|-|TRBJ2-3|TRBV5-6
TGTGCCAGCAACCCCTTTAGGTGGGGCCGGGCAGATACGCAGTATTTT
CASNPFRWGRADTQYF
>many|-|TRBJ2-5|TRBV19
TGTGCCAGTAGAAGAGCGTACCAAGAGACCCAGTACTTC
CASRRAYQETQYF
>many|-|TRBJ2-2|TRBV7-2
TGTGCCAGCAGCTTAGTGGCTGGGTCGAACACCGGGGAGCTGTTTTTT
CASSLVAGSNTGELFF
>-|TRBD1|TRBJ2-3|TRBV9
TGTGCCAGCAGCGTAGGACAGGGACCCACAGATACGCAGTATTTT
CASSVGQGPTDTQYF
>-|TRBD1|TRBJ2-5|TRBV20-1
TGCAGTGGCCCCCCCGGGACAGGGTCGGAGGAGACCCAGTACTTC
CSGPPGTGSEETQYF
>-|-|TRBJ2-2|TRBV18
TGTGCCAGCTCACCACCGGTAGGGCTGGACACCGGGGAGCTGTTTTTT
CASSPPVGLDTGELFF
>few|-|TRBJ2-1|TRBV7-4
TGTGCCAGCAGCTTATCCCTAGCCGAGTTTGAGCAGTTCTTC
CASSLSLAEFEQFF
>-|-|TRBJ2-2|TRBV3-1
TGTGCCAGCAGCCAAGTAGCTAGGACGCTCGGGGAGCTGTTTTTT
CASSQVARTLGELFF
>many|-|TRBJ1-5|TRBV6-4
TGTGCCATTTCACCCAACTTATTATTCTTGTTGAAAGGACAGCCCCAGCATTTT
CAISPNLLFLLKGQPQHF